Sequencing of this T cell receptor (beta chain) was carried out in a study of T-cell reconstitution after alpha-beta-depleted transplantation in children. Study-wide findings and caveats: Once a year had passed after transplant, T-cell counts and diversity came mostly from newly produced T cells. Elevated TCRbeta diversity at day 60 was traced, in some patients, to surviving recipient T cells and thymic progenitors. Roughly two months post-transplant, alpha-beta T cells reportedly originated from several hundred graft clones that had expanded.

This clonotype was found many times. Its matching antigen is unknown. The length of the CDR3 is 14 residues. The V end was cut by 1 base, the J end by 2 bases, with 10 bases between. Germline loops: CDR1 SGHRS, CDR2 YFSETQ. TCRbeta library preparation incorporated unique molecular identifiers. MiXCR was run by TCRdb on the PCR reads, yielding one entry per CDR3 protein. The table has about 1,000,000 distinct CDR3 sequences, 25% to 35% seen once; the top ten hold about 28%. The input for sequencing was PBMCs, mostly from graft donor cells, taken 360 days after TCRalphabeta/CD19-depleted stem cell transplant. The rearrangement links TRBV5-1 to TRBJ2-7, with unresolved D. The receptor was derived from a boy in the first two years of life who had a stem cell transplant for SCID, so the T cells may come from the graft donor. The CDR3 sequence: CASSLSPPAYEQYF. The CDR3 DNA sequence: TGCGCCAGCAGCTTGAGCCCCCCTGCCTACGAGCAGTACTTC.